This TCR beta chain was sequenced during a study of technical replicates of blood from several donors (dated by TCRdb to the late 2010s). The library was generated by the immunoSEQ multiplex PCR assay. Sourced from immuneACCESS, this table was stored by TCRdb with only in-frame sequences that have V and J called. A share of the clones is absent; for the studies checked, an unresolved V gene accounts for under half, and the remainder has no known explanation. This sample lists tens of thousands of clones; 95% to 98% were detected once. The ten most abundant clones make up 0.15% of the sample. The germline V gene sets CDR1 to SGHTS and CDR2 to YDEGEE. From the cysteine up to the phenylalanine, the CDR3 has a length of 13 residues. Only CDR3 DNA remains: 39 bases, in frame from the first base. The V and J ends are trimmed by 2 bases and 8 bases, leaving 8 bases between them. Turning to this clone: Which antigen it targets is not known. Qualities for individual bases were not recorded, and no much larger clone is one base off.

This chain is built from TRBV5-8 and TRBJ1-6, with the D gene too uncertain to name. This TCR was sampled from a human donor in good health. The source material was T cells isolated from PBMCs. The DNA is TGTGCCAGCAGCTTACAGCTACATTCACCCCTCCACTTT. Its protein is CASSLQLHSPLHF.